This T cell receptor (beta chain) is drawn from a study of T cell responses to AZD1222 COVID-19 vaccine. The repertoire was sequenced with immunoSEQ multiplex PCR; TCRdb's copy has only in-frame clones and lacks some. Found here are roughly 180,000 clones, approximately 90% of them singletons; the top ten hold approximately 2.9%. Germline CDR1 reads SGHAT; CDR2 reads FQNNGV. V lost 4 bases and J lost 4, with 4 bases in between. The CDR3 length is 11 residues. V and J are TRBV11-2 and TRBJ1-2; D gene uncertain. The sequencing used peripheral blood, collected on day 0 of AZD1222 vaccination. The source of this sequence is an adult in good health. Here the CDR3 reads CASSSFYGYTF. CDR3 DNA: TGTGCCAGCAGCTCATTCTATGGCTACACCTTC.